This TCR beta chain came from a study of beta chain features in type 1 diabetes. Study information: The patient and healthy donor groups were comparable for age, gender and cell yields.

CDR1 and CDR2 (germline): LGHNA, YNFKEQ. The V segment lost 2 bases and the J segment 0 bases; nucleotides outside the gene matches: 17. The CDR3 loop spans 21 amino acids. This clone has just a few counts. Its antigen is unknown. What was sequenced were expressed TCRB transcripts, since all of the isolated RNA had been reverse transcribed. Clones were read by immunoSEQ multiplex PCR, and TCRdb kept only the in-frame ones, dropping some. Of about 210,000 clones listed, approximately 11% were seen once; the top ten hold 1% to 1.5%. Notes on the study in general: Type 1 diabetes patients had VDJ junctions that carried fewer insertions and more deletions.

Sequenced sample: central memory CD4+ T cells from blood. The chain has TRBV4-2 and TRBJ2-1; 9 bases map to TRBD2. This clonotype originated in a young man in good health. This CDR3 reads CASSQRPSGTMEGSSYNEQFF. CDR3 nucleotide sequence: TGTGCCAGCAGCCAACGGCCTAGCGGGACCATGGAGGGAAGCTCCTACAATGAGCAGTTCTTC.